These T cell receptor beta chains were read from a single sample in a study of T cell changes during pregnancy in multiple sclerosis. The assay was immunoSEQ multiplex PCR, and TCRdb's table has in-frame clones only and misses some. This repertoire shows more than 20,000 clones, approximately 86% found once; its top ten account for more than 15%. The sequencing used CD8+ T cells from peripheral blood mononuclear cells, collected in the first trimester of pregnancy. The receptors originated from a female donor in good health, enrolled as a control in a pregnancy study. CDR3s include the opening cysteine and the closing phenylalanine or tryptophan. The order of the fields is J gene, V gene, CDR3 protein.

j_gene: TRBJ2-5; v_gene: TRBV7-8; CDR3aa: CASSPRDRGQETQYF
j_gene: TRBJ2-7; v_gene: TRBV18; CDR3aa: CASSPGQTRYTRHEQYF
j_gene: TRBJ2-1; v_gene: TRBV7-3; CDR3aa: CASSQGLAGGGKASEQFF
j_gene: TRBJ2-3; v_gene: TRBV29-1; CDR3aa: CSASYGDTQYF
j_gene: TRBJ2-5; v_gene: TRBV9; CDR3aa: CASSVGTRWTQYF
j_gene: TRBJ2-7; v_gene: TRBV27; CDR3aa: CASSSGQGPYEQYF
j_gene: TRBJ2-7; v_gene: TRBV27; CDR3aa: CASSFGTSGSYEQYF
j_gene: TRBJ1-2; v_gene: TRBV19; CDR3aa: CASSPSPRGYTF
j_gene: TRBJ2-1; v_gene: TRBV6-1; CDR3aa: CASSSGGIDEQFF
j_gene: TRBJ2-1; v_gene: TRBV27; CDR3aa: CASSSREASGIQAEQFF
j_gene: TRBJ2-7; v_gene: TRBV15; CDR3aa: CATSRAWWGASTYEQYF
j_gene: TRBJ2-1; v_gene: TRBV9; CDR3aa: CASSPQLAGGPNEQFF
j_gene: TRBJ2-7; v_gene: TRBV6-4; CDR3aa: CASSEAGTSSYEQYF
j_gene: TRBJ2-1; v_gene: TRBV27; CDR3aa: CASSLAGSYNEQFF
j_gene: TRBJ1-2; v_gene: TRBV19; CDR3aa: CASSPQENYGYTF
j_gene: TRBJ2-1; v_gene: TRBV9; CDR3aa: CASSVGGGDPPVLF
j_gene: TRBJ1-2; v_gene: TRBV6-5; CDR3aa: CASSYGGAGGYTF